The present entry profiles one T cell receptor beta chain with its context. It has no known antigen specificity. Nothing much larger sits one base from this clone, and base qualities are not available. CDR1 and CDR2 were assigned from the germline V gene (reference sequence) as MNHEY and SMNVEV. V drops 4 bases and J drops 4 bases, leaving 11 bases in between. From the cysteine through the phenylalanine, the CDR3 covers 14 amino acids. The entry retains the CDR3 DNA only, 42 bases that are in frame from base 1. Patients with autoimmune disease history or receiving systemic immunosuppression were excluded from the trial. In every dose cohort, peripheral blood was drawn for TCR sequencing at baseline, cycle 4 day 1, and cycle 7 day 1. The samples were taken from a phase I, first-in-human, multicenter, open-label dose-escalation trial of ivuxolimab. The trial enrolled adults with locally advanced or metastatic head and neck squamous cell, hepatocellular, melanoma or renal cell carcinoma. Before TCR sequencing, CD4+ T cells and CD8+ T cells were sorted from peripheral blood as separate populations.

This record belongs to a study of OX40 agonist ivuxolimab in advanced cancers. For the study in its entirety: Ivuxolimab, which targeted the costimulatory receptor OX40 (CD134), was an agonistic, fully human IgG2 monoclonal antibody. Patients were allowed to have had prior anti-PD-1, anti-PD-L1 or anti-CTLA-4 therapy, and around two fifths of the dose-escalation patients had been treated with checkpoint inhibitors. Three dose-escalation patients achieved partial responses, one with hepatocellular carcinoma and two with cutaneous melanoma. The dose-escalation cohort was roughly 83% male with a mean age of roughly 60 years, ranging from roughly 23 to 80. Peripheral TCRbeta sequencing was intended to test whether TCR sequence diversity was altered and clonal T-cell expansion was caused by ivuxolimab. Of the approximately 50 dose-escalation patients, hepatocellular carcinoma was present in roughly 19, melanoma in around 15, renal cell carcinoma in 9 and head and neck cancer in 9. The paper describes the monotherapy dose-escalation part (N of about 52 patients) of the phase I trial of ivuxolimab. Intravenous ivuxolimab was administered to patients every 2 weeks at six dose levels: 0.01, 0.1, 0.3, 1.5, 3 and 10 mg/kg. The paper's findings and limits, for the study overall: After ivuxolimab, expanded clones were on average more numerous among CD8+ T cells than among CD4+ T cells. Low levels of normalized T-cell clonal expansion were also seen in some nonresponding patients. At doses of 0.1 to 3.0 mg/kg, clonal expansion of both CD4+ and CD8+ blood T cells was observed from baseline to week 6. The antigen specificity of the clonally expanded peripheral T cells was not determined. In the 0.1-3.0 mg/kg groups, partial responders were among the patients with the lowest normalized peripheral clonal expansion, particularly in CD8+ T cells.

To sequence the TCRbeta CDR3 region, genomic DNA was isolated from the sorted cells. The immunoSEQ Assay was used for sequencing of TCRbeta CDR3 regions. The clones in this table, taken by TCRdb from immuneACCESS, are in-frame only. Not every clone is retained; where verified, under half of the shortfall comes from an unresolved V gene, and the cause of the rest is unknown. Counted in this sample were 65,000 to 80,000 clones; 70% to 90% of them appeared once. The ten biggest clones cover roughly 13% of the sample. Recombination joined TRBV27 with TRBJ1-3, and perhaps TRBD1 as D gene, on 5 matching bases. This receptor was taken from an adult with an advanced solid tumor such as melanoma, head and neck, liver or kidney cancer. Source: CD4+ or CD8+ T cells sorted from blood, taken in a trial of the OX40 agonist ivuxolimab. The CDR3 sequence is CASSSDRDGNTIYF. The DNA is as follows: TGTGCCAGCAGTTCGGACCGGGACGGAAACACCATATATTTT.